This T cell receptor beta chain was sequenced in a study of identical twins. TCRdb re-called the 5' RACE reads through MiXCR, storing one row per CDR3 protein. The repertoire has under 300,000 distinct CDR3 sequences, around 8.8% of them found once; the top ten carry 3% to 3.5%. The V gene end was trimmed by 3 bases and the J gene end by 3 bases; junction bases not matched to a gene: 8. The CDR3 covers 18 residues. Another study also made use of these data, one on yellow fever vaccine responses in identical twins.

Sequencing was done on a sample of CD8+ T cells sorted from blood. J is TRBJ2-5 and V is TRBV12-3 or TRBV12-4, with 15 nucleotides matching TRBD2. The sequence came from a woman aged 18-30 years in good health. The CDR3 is CASSLILRTSGREETQYF. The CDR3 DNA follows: TGTGCCAGCAGTTTGATTCTGCGGACTAGCGGGAGGGAAGAGACCCAGTACTTC.